These 8 T cell receptor beta chains originate from one sample sequenced in a study of cytomegalovirus exposure and HLA in healthy donors. It was with 60 Vbeta and 13 Jbeta primers that the PCR ran. Only in-frame clones appear in the TCRdb table, and some are missing; sequencing was by immunoSEQ multiplex PCR. The sample comprises just under 150,000 clones, 80% of which are singletons, and less than 3.5% rests with the top ten. Sequenced: PBMCs. Receptor source: a woman in her 30s in good health and CMV-seronegative.

This sequence joins TRBV7-9 and TRBJ2-7; D possibly corresponds to TRBD2 (5 bases). This CDR3 spans 10 amino acids. Germline CDR1 reads SEHNR; CDR2 reads FQNEAQ (reference sequence). Trimming removed 8 bases at V and 7 bases at J, with 9 bases between. The CDR3 here is CASGLREQYF. CDR3 coding DNA: TGTGCCAGCGGACTCAGGGAGCAGTACTTC.

V usage is TRBV2 and J usage is TRBJ2-1, with D possibly being TRBD1 (6 bases). V was trimmed by 1 base and J by 9 bases, leaving 13 bases between them. Germline V gives CDR1 SNHLY, CDR2 FYNNEI. CDR3 length: 14 residues. CDR3 in DNA: TGTGCCAGCAGTGAAGTGGCGTCAGGGGTTGAGCAGTTCTTC. Its translation is CASSEVASGVEQFF.

In nucleotides, the CDR3 is TGTGCCAGCAGTGCTAGCGGGAGGTCCCAAGAGACCCAGTACTTC. Protein: CASSASGRSQETQYF. This sequence joins TRBV2 and TRBJ2-5; 11 nucleotides line up with TRBD2. V shed 4 bases and J 1 base; nucleotides not matched to a gene: 2. The germline V gene has CDR1 SNHLY and CDR2 FYNNEI. This CDR3 contains 15 residues.

The CDR3 coding sequence is TGTGCCAGTAGTAGGGGACAGGGCGGCGAGCAGTTCTTC. Its protein product is CASSRGQGGEQFF. The chain couples TRBV19 to TRBJ2-1; 9 nucleotides agree with TRBD1. The CDR3 length is 13 residues. V shed 4 bases, J shed 10 bases, and the junction held 5 bases outside the gene matches. The germline gives CDR1 LNHDA, CDR2 SQIVND (reference sequence). The full variable domain, its missing parts supplied by reference TRBV19 and TRBJ2-1, is DGGITQSPKYLFRKEGQNVTLSCEQNLNHDAMYWYRQDPGQGLRLIYYSQIVNDFQKGDIAEGYSVSREKKESFPLTVTSAQKNPTAFYLCASSRGQGGEQFFGPGTRLTVL.

The V call is TRBV20-1, the J call TRBJ2-3; 10 bases are shared with TRBD2. Germline CDR1 is DFQATT and CDR2 is SNEGSKA (reference sequence). The length of the CDR3 is 11 residues. Trimming removed 6 bases from V and 11 bases from J; junction bases left unmatched: 5. This chain's CDR3 is CSAPLAGWQYF. The CDR3 bases are TGCAGTGCGCCACTAGCGGGGTGGCAGTATTTT.

The chain links TRBV5-1 to TRBJ1-1, with 9 bases aligning to TRBD1. Germline assignment: CDR1 SGHRS and CDR2 YFSETQ. CDR3 length equals 14 residues. V dropped 3 bases and J dropped 6; count of bases not matched to a gene: 6. The CDR3 DNA follows: TGCGCCAGCAGCTGGGGGACAGGGTCGCCTGAAGCTTTCTTT. This sequence encodes CASSWGTGSPEAFF.

The J gene is TRBJ2-3, the V gene TRBV27, with TRBD2 identical over 7 bases. Germline V gene lookup returns CDR1 MNHEY and CDR2 SMNVEV (reference sequence). With V trimmed by 5 bases and J by 1 base, 6 bases remained unmatched. The CDR3 is made up of 15 amino acids. CDR3 loop: CASSPEAGRTDTQYF. In DNA, the CDR3 is TGTGCCAGCAGTCCCGAAGCGGGGCGCACAGATACGCAGTATTTT.

The chain uses TRBV7-9 and TRBJ2-5, with a tentative D call TRBD2 (5 bases). The DNA matches TRBJ2-7 better at its end, which makes the J call doubtful. The germline CDR1 and CDR2 sequences are SEHNR and FQNEAQ (reference sequence). The CDR3 extends over 13 amino acids. The CDR3 region has the DNA TGTGCCAGCACGACGAGCGGCCCCTACGAGCAGTACTTC. Protein sequence: CASTTSGPYEQYF.